The entry that follows covers one T cell receptor beta chain sequence. Generated by immunoSEQ multiplex PCR, the TCRdb table keeps only in-frame clones and is missing some. The sample consists of about 1 million clones, approximately 72% of them appearing once. These data belong to a study of shared clonotypes between healthy human individuals. The germline V gene encodes CDR1 SNHLY and CDR2 FYNNEI. Trimming removed 7 bases from V and 1 base from J, with 13 bases in between. CDR3 length: 15 amino acids. The TCR was taken from a man younger than 30 in good health. The sequenced material came from memory CD4+ T cells sorted from blood. Subset specified: CD45RA-negative fraction. This chain links TRBV2 with TRBJ1-4, with D tentatively TRBD1 (5 bases). CDR3 sequence: CASILEGLTNEKLFF. CDR3 nucleotides: TGTGCCAGCATCCTCGAGGGGCTAACTAATGAAAAACTGTTTTTT.